This T cell receptor beta chain came from a study of CD8+ T cells in alopecia areata. RNA was extracted and reverse transcribed into cDNA as the sequencing template. The data were produced by immunoSEQ multiplex PCR, yet TCRdb's version contains in-frame clones alone and is incomplete. The sample contains some 200,000 clones, around 60% of which appear only once. Trimming took off 4 bases at V and 6 bases at J, with 7 bases between the two ends. There are 12 residues in the CDR3. Germline V gives CDR1 MRHNA, CDR2 SNTAGT. Specimen: CD4+ T cells sorted from blood, collected at week 0. The sequence came from a human donor with alopecia areata. This sequence joins TRBV6-4 and TRBJ2-1; the D is unclear. The CDR3 bases are TGTGCCAGCAGTGTAGATGGCAATGAGCAGTTCTTC. Amino acids: CASSVDGNEQFF.